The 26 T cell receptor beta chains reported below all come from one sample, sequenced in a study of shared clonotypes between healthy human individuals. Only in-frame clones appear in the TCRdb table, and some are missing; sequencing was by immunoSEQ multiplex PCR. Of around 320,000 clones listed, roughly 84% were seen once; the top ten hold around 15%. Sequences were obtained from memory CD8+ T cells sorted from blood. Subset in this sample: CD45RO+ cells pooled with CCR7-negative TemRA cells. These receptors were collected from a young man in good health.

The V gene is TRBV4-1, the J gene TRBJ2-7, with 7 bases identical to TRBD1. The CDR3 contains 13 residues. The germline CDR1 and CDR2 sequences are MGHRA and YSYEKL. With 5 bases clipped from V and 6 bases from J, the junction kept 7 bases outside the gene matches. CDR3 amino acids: CASSIRQGREQYF. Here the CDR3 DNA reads TGCGCCAGCAGCATACGACAGGGTCGCGAGCAGTACTTC.

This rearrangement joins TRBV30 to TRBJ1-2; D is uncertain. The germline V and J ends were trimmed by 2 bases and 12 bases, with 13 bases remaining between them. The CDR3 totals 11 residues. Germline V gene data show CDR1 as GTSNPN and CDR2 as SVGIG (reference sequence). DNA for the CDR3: TGTGCCTGGAGTCTAGGTCAGGCAAACACCTTC. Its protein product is CAWSLGQANTF.

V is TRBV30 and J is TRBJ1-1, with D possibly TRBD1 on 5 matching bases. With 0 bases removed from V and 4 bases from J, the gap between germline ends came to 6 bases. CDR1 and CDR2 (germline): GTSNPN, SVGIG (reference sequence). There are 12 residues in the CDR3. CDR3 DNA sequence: TGTGCCTGGAGTGTCGACAGCACTGAAGCTTTCTTT. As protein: CAWSVDSTEAFF.

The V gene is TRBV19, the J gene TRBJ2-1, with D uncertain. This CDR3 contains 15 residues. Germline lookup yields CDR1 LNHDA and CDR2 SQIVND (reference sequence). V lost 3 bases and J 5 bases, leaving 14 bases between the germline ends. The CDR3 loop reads CASSIPPVTHNEQFF. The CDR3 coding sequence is TGTGCCAGTAGTATCCCCCCAGTGACGCACAATGAGCAGTTCTTC.

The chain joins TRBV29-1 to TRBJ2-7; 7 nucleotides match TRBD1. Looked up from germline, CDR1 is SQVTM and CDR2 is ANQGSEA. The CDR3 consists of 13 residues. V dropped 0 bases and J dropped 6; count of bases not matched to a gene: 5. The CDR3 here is CSVEDLDRVEQYF. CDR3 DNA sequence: TGCAGCGTTGAAGATCTAGACAGGGTCGAGCAGTACTTC.

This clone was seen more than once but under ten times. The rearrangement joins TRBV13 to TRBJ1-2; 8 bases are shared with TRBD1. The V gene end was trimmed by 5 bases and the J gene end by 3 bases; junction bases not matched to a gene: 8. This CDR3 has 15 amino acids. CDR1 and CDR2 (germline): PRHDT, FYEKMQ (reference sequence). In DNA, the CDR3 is TGTGCCAGCAGCCTCACAGGGGGAGATTACTATGGCTACACCTTC. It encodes CASSLTGGDYYGYTF.

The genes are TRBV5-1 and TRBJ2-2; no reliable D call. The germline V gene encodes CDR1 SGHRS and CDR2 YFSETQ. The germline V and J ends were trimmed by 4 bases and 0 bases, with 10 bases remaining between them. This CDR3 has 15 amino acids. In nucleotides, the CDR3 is TGCGCCAGCAGCGCGCCAGTTCCGAACACCGGGGAGCTGTTTTTT. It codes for CASSAPVPNTGELFF.

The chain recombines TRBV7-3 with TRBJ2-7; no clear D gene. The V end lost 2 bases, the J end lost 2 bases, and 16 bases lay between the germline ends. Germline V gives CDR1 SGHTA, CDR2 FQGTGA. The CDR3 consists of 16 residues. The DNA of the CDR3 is TGTGCCAGCAGCTTATCGTGGCTTCCTGTGGCCTACGAGCAGTACTTC. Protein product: CASSLSWLPVAYEQYF.

As DNA, the CDR3 is TGTGCCAGTAGTGCCCCCTCGACAGAATATTACGAGCAGTACTTC. Protein sequence: CASSAPSTEYYEQYF. The V call is TRBV19, the J call TRBJ2-7, with D possibly being TRBD1 (5 bases). Trimming pared 5 bases from V and 4 bases from J, leaving 18 bases between. This CDR3 contains 15 residues. The germline V gene has CDR1 LNHDA and CDR2 SQIVND (reference sequence).

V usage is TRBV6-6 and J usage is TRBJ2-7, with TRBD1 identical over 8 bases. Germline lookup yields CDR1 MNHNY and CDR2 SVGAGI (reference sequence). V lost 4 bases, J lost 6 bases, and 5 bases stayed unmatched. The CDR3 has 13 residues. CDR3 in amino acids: CASSWTGIIEQYF. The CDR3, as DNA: TGTGCCAGCAGTTGGACAGGGATAATCGAGCAGTACTTC.

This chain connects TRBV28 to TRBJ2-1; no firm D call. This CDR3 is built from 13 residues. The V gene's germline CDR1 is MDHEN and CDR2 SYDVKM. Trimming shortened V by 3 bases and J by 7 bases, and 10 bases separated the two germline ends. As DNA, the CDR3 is TGTGCCAGCAGTTTGATAGGCCCAAATGAGCAGTTCTTC. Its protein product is CASSLIGPNEQFF.

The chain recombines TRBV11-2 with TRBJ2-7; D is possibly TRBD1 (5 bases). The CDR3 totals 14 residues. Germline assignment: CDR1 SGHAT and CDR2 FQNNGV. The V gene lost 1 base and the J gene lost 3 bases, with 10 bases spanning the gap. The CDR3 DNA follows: TGTGCCAGCAGCTTAGGAAGTACAGGCTACGAGCAGTACTTC. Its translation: CASSLGSTGYEQYF.

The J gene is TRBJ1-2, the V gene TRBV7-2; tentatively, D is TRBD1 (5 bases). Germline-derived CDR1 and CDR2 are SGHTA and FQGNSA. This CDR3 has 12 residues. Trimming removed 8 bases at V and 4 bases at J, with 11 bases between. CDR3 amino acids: CASRSQGYGYTF. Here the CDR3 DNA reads TGTGCCAGCCGGAGCCAGGGCTATGGCTACACCTTC.

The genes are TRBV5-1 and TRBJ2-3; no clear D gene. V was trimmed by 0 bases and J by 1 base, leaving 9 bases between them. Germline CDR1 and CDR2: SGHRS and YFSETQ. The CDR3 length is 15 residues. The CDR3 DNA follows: TGCGCCAGCAGCTTGGAGGGATGGGGCACAGATACGCAGTATTTT. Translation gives CASSLEGWGTDTQYF. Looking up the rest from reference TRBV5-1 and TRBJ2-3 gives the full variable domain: KAGVTQTPRYLIKTRGQQVTLSCSPISGHRSVSWYQQTPGQGLQFLFEYFSETQRNKGNFPGRFSGRQFSNSRSEMNVSTLELGDSALYLCASSLEGWGTDTQYFGPGTRLTVL.

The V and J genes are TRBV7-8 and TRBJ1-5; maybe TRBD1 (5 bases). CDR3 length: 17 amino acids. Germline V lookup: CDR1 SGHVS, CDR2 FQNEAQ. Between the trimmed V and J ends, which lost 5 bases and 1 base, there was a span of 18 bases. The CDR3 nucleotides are TGTGCCAGCAGCCGGGGGGAGCTGGGTCAGAGCAATCAGCCCCAGCATTTT. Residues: CASSRGELGQSNQPQHF. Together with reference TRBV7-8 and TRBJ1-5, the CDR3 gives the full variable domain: GAGVSQSPRYKVAKRGQDVALRCDPISGHVSLFWYQQALGQGPEFLTYFQNEAQLDKSGLPSDRFFAERPEGSVSTLKIQRTQQEDSAVYLCASSRGELGQSNQPQHFGDGTRLSIL.

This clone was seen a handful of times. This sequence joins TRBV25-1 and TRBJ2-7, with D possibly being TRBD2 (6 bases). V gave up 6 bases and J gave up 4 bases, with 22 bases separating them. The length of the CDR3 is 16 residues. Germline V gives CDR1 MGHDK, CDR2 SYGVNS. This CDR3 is CASSSSRDKSGYEQYF. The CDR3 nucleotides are TGTGCCAGCAGCTCCTCGCGGGATAAAAGCGGGTACGAGCAGTACTTC.

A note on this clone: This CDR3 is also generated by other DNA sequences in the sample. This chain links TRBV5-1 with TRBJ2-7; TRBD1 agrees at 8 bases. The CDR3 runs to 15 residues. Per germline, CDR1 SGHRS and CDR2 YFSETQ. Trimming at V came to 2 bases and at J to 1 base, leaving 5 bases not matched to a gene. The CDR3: CASSFSGGSSYEQYF. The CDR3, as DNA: TGCGCCAGCAGCTTTTCAGGGGGCTCATCCTACGAGCAGTACTTC.

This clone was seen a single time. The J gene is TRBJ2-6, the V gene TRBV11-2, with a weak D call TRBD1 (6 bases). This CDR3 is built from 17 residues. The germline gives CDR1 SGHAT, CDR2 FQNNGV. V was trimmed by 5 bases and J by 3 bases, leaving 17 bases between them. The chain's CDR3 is CASSPRRQVFGANVLTF. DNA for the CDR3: TGTGCCAGCAGCCCACGACGACAGGTGTTTGGGGCCAACGTCCTGACTTTC.

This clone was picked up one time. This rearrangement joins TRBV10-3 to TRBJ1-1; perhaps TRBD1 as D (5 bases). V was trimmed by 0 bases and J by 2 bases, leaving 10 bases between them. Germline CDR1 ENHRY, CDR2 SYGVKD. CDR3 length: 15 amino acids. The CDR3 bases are TGTGCCATCAGTGAGTCTGTAGGGGTCAACACTGAAGCTTTCTTT. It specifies CAISESVGVNTEAFF.

CDR3 sequence: CASSQGTVSYEQYF. DNA of the CDR3: TGCGCCAGCAGCCAAGGAACAGTCTCCTACGAGCAGTACTTC. The chain employs TRBV4-3 and TRBJ2-7; D unresolved. The germline V gene has CDR1 LGHNA and CDR2 YSLEER. This CDR3 comprises 14 residues. The V gene lost 1 base and the J gene lost 0 bases, with 7 bases spanning the gap.

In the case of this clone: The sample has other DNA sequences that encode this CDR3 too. The CDR3 sequence: CASKPGQGPYEQYF. The CDR3 coding sequence is TGTGCCAGTAAGCCGGGACAGGGACCCTACGAGCAGTACTTC. This rearrangement joins TRBV19 to TRBJ2-7, with TRBD1 matching over 9 bases. V dropped 7 bases and J dropped 2; count of bases not matched to a gene: 6. CDR1 and CDR2 (germline): LNHDA, SQIVND (reference sequence). The CDR3 loop spans 14 amino acids.

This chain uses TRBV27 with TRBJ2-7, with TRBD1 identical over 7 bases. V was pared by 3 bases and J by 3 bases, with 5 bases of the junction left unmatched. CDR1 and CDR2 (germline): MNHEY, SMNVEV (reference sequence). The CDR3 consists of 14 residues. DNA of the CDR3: TGTGCCAGCAGTTTTTTTGGACAGGACTACGAGCAGTACTTC. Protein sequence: CASSFFGQDYEQYF.

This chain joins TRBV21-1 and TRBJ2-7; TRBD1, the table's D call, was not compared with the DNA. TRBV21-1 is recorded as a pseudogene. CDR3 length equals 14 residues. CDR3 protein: CASSVRQGADEQYF. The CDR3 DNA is TGTGCCAGCAGCGTCCGACAGGGGGCCGACGAGCAGTACTTC.

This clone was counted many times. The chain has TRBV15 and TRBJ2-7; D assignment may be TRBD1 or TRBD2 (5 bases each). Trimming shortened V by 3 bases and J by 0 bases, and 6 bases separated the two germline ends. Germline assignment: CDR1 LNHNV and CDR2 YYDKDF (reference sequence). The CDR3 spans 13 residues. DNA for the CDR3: TGTGCCACCAGCAGCGGGACCTCCTACGAGCAGTACTTC. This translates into CATSSGTSYEQYF. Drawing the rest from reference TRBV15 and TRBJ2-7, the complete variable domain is DAMVIQNPRYQVTQFGKPVTLSCSQTLNHNVMYWYQQKSSQAPKLLFHYYDKDFNNEADTPDNFQSRRPNTSFCFLDIRSPGLGDTAMYLCATSSGTSYEQYFGPGTRLTVT.

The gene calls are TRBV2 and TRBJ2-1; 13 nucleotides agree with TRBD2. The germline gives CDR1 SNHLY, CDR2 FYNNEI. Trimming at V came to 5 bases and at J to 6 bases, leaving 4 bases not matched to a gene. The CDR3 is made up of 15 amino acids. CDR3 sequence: CASSFGLAGVNEQFF. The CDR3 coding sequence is TGTGCCAGCAGTTTTGGACTAGCGGGAGTCAATGAGCAGTTCTTC.

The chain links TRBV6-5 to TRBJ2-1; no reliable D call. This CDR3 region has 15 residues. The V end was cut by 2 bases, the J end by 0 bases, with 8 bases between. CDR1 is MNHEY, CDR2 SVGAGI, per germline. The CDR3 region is CASSYVPSSYNEQFF. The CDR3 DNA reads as TGTGCCAGCAGTTACGTTCCTAGCTCCTACAATGAGCAGTTCTTC.